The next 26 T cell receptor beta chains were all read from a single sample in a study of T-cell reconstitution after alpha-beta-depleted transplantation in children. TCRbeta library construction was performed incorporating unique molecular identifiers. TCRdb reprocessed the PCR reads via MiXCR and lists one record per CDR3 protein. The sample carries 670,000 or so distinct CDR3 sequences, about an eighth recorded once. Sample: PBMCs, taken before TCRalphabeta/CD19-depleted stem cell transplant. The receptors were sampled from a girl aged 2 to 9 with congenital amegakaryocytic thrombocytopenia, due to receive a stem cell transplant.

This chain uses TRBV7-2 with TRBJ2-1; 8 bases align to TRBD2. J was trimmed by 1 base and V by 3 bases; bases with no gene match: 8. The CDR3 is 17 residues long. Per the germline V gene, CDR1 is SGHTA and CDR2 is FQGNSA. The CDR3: CASSFRIGRGSYNEQFF. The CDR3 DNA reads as TGTGCCAGCAGCTTTCGGATCGGGAGGGGGTCCTACAATGAGCAGTTCTTC.

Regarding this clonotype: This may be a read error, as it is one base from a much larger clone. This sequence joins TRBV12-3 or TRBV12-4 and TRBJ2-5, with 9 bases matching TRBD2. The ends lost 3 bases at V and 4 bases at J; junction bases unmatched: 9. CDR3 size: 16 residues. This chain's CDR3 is CASSLHSGRWGETQYF. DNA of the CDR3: TGTGCCAGCAGTTTGCATAGCGGGAGATGGGGAGAGACCCAGTACTTC.

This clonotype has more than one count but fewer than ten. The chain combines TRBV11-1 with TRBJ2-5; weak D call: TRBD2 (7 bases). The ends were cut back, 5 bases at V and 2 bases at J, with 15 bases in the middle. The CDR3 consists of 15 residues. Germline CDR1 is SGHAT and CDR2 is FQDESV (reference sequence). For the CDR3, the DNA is TGTGCCAGCAGCACCGGACAGCGGGATCAAGAGACCCAGTACTTC. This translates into CASSTGQRDQETQYF. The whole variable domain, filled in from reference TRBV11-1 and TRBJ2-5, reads EAEVAQSPRYKITEKSQAVAFWCDPISGHATLYWYRQILGQGPELLVQFQDESVVDDSQLPKDRFSAERLKGVDSTLKIQPAELGDSAMYLCASSTGQRDQETQYFGPGTRLLVL.

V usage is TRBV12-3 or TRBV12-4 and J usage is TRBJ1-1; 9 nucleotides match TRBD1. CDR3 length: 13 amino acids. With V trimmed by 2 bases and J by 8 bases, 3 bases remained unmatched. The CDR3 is CASSLKGTGEAFF. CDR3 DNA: TGTGCCAGCAGTTTAAAGGGGACAGGGGAAGCTTTCTTT.

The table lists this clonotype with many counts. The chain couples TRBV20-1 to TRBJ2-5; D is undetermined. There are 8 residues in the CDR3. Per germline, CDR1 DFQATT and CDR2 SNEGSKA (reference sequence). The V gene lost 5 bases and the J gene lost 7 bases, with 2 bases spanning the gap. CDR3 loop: CSAGTQYF. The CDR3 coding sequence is TGCAGTGCTGGGACCCAGTACTTC.

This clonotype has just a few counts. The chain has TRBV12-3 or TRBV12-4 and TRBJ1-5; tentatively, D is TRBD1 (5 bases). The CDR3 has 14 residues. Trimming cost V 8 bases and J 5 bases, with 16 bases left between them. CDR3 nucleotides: TGTGCCAGCTCCCAAGGTGGGGGGTATCAGCCCCAGCATTTT. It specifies CASSQGGGYQPQHF.

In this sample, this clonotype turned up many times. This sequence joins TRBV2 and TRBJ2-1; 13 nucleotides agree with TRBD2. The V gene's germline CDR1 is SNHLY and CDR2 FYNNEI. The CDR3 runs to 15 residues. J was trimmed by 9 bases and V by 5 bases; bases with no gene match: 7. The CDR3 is CASSHRTSGSTEQFF. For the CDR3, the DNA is TGTGCCAGCAGTCATCGGACTAGCGGGAGTACTGAGCAGTTCTTC. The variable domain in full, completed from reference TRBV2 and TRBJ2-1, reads EPEVTQTPSHQVTQMGQEVILRCVPISNHLYFYWYRQILGQKVEFLVSFYNNEISEKSEIFDDQFSVERPDGSNFTLKIRSTKLEDSAMYFCASSHRTSGSTEQFFGPGTRLTVL.

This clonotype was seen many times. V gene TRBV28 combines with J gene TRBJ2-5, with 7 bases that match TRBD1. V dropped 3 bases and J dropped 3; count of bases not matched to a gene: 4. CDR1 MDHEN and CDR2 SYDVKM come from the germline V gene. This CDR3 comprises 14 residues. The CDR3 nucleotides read TGTGCCAGCAGTTTGCGAGGACAGGAAGAGACCCAGTACTTC. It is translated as CASSLRGQEETQYF.

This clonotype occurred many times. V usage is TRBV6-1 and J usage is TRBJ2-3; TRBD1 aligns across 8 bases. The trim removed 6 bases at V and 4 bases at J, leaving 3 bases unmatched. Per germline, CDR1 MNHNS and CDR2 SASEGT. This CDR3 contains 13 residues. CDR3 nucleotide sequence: TGTGCCAGCAGGCAGGGGGCCGCAGATACGCAGTATTTT. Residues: CASRQGAADTQYF.

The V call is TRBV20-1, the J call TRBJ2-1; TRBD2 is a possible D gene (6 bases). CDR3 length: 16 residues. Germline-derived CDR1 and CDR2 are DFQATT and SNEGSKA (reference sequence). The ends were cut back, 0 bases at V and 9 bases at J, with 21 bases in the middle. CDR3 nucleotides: TGCAGTGCTAGAGATCTTGTAGCGGAAGGATTTAGTGAGCAGTTCTTC. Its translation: CSARDLVAEGFSEQFF.

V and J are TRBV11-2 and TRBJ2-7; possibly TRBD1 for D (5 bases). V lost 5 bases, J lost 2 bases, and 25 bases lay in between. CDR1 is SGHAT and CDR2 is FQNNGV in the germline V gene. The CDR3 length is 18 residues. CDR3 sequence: CASSQVSGAPLNTYEQYF. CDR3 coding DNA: TGTGCCAGCAGCCAAGTTAGTGGGGCGCCACTCAACACCTACGAGCAGTACTTC. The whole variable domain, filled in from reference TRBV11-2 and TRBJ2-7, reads EAGVAQSPRYKIIEKRQSVAFWCNPISGHATLYWYQQILGQGPKLLIQFQNNGVVDDSQLPKDRFSAERLKGVDSTLKIQPAKLEDSAVYLCASSQVSGAPLNTYEQYFGPGTRLTVT.

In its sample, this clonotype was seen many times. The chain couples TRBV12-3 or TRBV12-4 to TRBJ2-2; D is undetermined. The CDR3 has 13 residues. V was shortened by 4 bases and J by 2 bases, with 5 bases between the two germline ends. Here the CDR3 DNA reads TGTGCCAGCAGTTACCGTAACACCGGGGAGCTGTTTTTT. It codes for CASSYRNTGELFF.

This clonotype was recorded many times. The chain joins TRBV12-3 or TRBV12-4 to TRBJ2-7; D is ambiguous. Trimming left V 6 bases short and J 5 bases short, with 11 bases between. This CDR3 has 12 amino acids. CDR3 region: CASSPGLNEQYF. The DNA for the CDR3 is TGTGCCAGCAGCCCGGGCTTGAACGAGCAGTACTTC.

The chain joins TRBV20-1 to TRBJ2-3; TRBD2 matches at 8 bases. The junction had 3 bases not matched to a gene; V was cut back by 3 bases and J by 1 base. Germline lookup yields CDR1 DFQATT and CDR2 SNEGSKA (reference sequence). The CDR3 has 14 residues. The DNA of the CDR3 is TGCAGTGCTAGCGGACTAGCACGCACAGATACGCAGTATTTT. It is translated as CSASGLARTDTQYF.

CDR3 sequence reads: CASSLDLGDITSYTF. The CDR3 bases are TGCGCCAGCAGCTTGGATTTGGGGGATATTACGAGCTACACCTTC. The J gene is TRBJ1-2, the V gene TRBV5-1; D possibly corresponds to TRBD1 (5 bases). Trimming shortened V by 0 bases and J by 9 bases, and 18 bases separated the two germline ends. The CDR3 is made up of 15 amino acids. Per germline, CDR1 SGHRS and CDR2 YFSETQ.

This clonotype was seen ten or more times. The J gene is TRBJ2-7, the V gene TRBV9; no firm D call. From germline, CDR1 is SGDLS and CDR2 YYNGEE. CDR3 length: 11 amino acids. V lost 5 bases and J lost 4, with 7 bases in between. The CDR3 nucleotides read TGTGCCAGCAGGGCCTCATACGAGCAGTACTTC. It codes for CASRASYEQYF.

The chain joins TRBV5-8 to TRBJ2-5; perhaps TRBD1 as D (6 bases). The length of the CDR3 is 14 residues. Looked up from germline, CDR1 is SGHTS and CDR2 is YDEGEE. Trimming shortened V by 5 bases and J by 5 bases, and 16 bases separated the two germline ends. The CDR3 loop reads CASRVRTVRETQYF. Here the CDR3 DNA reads TGTGCCAGCAGGGTGAGGACAGTCAGGGAGACCCAGTACTTC.

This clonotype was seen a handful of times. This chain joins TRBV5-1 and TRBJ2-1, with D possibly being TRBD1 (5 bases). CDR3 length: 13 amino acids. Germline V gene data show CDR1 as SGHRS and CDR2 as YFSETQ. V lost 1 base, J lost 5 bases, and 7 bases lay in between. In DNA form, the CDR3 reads TGCGCCAGCAGCTTGACAGGTCACAATGAGCAGTTCTTC. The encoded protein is CASSLTGHNEQFF.

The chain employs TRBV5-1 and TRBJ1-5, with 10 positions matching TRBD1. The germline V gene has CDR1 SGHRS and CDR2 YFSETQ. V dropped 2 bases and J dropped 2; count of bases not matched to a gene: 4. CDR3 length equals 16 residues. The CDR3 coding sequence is TGCGCCAGCAGCTTTGACGGGACAGGGGGCAATCAGCCCCAGCATTTT. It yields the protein CASSFDGTGGNQPQHF.

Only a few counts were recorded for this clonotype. CDR3 coding DNA: TGCAGTGCTAGAGGGCCTAGCGGCTACAATGAGCAGTTCTTC. Amino acid sequence: CSARGPSGYNEQFF. The gene calls are TRBV20-1 and TRBJ2-1; 7 bases are shared with TRBD2. The CDR3 loop spans 14 amino acids. CDR1 and CDR2 (germline): DFQATT, SNEGSKA (reference sequence). V dropped 1 base and J dropped 3; count of bases not matched to a gene: 3.

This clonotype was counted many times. The CDR3 sequence: CASSLDQAQPQHF. CDR3 DNA: TGTGCCAGCAGCTTAGATCAGGCCCAGCCCCAGCATTTT. V is TRBV11-2 and J is TRBJ1-5; D is ambiguous. This CDR3 is 13 amino acids long. The ends were cut back, 0 bases at V and 7 bases at J, with 7 bases in the middle. Germline V CDR1 and CDR2: SGHAT, FQNNGV.

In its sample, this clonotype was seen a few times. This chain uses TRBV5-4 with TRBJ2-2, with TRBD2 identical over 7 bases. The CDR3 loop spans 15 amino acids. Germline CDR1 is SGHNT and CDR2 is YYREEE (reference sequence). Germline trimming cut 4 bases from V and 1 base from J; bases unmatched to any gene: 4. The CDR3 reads CASSPGLVNTGELFF. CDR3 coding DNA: TGTGCCAGCAGCCCAGGACTAGTGAACACCGGGGAGCTGTTTTTT.

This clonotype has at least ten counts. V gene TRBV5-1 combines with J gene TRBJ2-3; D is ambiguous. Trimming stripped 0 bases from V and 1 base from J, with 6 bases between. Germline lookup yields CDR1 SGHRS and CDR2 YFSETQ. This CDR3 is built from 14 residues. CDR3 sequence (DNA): TGCGCCAGCAGCTTGGGGATCGGCACAGATACGCAGTATTTT. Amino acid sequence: CASSLGIGTDTQYF.

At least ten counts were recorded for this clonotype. Here the CDR3 DNA reads TGTGCCAGCAGCTTAACCGGGTGGACTAGCGGTTACAATGAGCAGTTCTTC. Translation gives CASSLTGWTSGYNEQFF. The genes are TRBV7-9 and TRBJ2-1; 10 bases align to TRBD2. The CDR3 is made up of 17 amino acids. Trimming removed 2 bases from V and 4 bases from J; junction bases left unmatched: 8. Germline CDR1 reads SEHNR; CDR2 reads FQNEAQ (reference sequence).

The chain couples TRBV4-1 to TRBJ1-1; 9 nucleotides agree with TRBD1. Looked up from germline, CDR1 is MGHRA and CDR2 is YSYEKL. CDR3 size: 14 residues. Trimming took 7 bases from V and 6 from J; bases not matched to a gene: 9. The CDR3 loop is CASTSRGQGPEAFF. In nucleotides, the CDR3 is TGCGCCAGCACTTCAAGGGGACAGGGTCCTGAAGCTTTCTTT.

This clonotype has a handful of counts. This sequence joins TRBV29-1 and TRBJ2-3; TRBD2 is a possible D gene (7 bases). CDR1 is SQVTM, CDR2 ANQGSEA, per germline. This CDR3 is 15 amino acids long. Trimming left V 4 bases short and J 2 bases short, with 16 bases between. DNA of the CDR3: TGCAGCGTTGTCCTAGCGGAGGGGGACACAGATACGCAGTATTTT. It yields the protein CSVVLAEGDTDTQYF.